A single sample gave rise to the 2 T cell receptor beta chains below, sequenced in a study of human T cells and chemical hapten exposure (dated by TCRdb to the early 2020s). The library relied on RACE. Sequencing took place on a NextSeq 500. The public reads were reprocessed in TCRdb via fastp at Q25 and MiXCR, keeping in-frame beta chains. For every CDR3 protein sequence, its rows merge into one entry that carries the most common genes and DNA. This sample has about 120,000 distinct CDR3 sequences in its table, and around 13% of those were observed once. Of the sample, about 0.9% falls within the top ten clones. This specimen's time point label, per the study, means: patch test 1, 2 weeks after DPC sensitization. The sample's treatment or condition label, decoded: therapeutic diphenylcyclopropenone sensitization with weekly scalp DPC. This material consisted of whole blood, taken in connection with sensitization to the hapten diphenylcyclopropenone (DPC). The receptors here all came from a man in his late teens or twenties with alopecia areata. Some clones in this sample may be carry-over from other donors' samples.

The sample holds many counts of this clonotype. The J gene is TRBJ1-6, the V gene TRBV12-5; D gene ambiguous. Germline CDR1 is LGHNT and CDR2 is FRNRAP. The ends were cut back, 0 bases at V and 0 bases at J, with 12 bases in the middle. This CDR3 is 18 amino acids long. CDR3 amino acids: CASGLVISLSSYNSPLHF. The CDR3 DNA follows: TGTGCTAGTGGTTTGGTAATCAGTCTGAGCTCCTATAATTCACCCCTCCACTTT.

This clonotype has ten or more counts. The chain is built from TRBV7-3 and TRBJ1-1; weak D call: TRBD1 (5 bases). This CDR3 spans 14 amino acids. The V gene's germline CDR1 is SGHTA and CDR2 FQGTGA. Deletions cut 1 base from V and 4 bases from J, with 10 bases between. The CDR3 DNA follows: TGTGCCAGCAGCTTAAACAGGAGAAGCACTGAAGCTTTCTTT. This translates into CASSLNRRSTEAFF.